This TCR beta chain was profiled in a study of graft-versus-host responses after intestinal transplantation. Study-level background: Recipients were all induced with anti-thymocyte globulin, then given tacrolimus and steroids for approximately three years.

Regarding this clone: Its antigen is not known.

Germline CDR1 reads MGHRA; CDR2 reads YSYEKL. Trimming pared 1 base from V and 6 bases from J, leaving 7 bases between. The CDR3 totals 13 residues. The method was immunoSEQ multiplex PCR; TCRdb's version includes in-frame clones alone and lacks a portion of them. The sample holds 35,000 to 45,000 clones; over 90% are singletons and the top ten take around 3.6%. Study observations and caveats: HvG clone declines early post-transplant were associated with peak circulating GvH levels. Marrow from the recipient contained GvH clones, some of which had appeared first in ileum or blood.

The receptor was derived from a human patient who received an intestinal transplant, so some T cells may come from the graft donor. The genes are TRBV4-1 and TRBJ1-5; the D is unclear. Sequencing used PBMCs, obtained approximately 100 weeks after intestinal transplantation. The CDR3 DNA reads TGCGCCAGCAGCCAAGGAGGAGGTCAGCCCCAGCATTTT. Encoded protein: CASSQGGGQPQHF.